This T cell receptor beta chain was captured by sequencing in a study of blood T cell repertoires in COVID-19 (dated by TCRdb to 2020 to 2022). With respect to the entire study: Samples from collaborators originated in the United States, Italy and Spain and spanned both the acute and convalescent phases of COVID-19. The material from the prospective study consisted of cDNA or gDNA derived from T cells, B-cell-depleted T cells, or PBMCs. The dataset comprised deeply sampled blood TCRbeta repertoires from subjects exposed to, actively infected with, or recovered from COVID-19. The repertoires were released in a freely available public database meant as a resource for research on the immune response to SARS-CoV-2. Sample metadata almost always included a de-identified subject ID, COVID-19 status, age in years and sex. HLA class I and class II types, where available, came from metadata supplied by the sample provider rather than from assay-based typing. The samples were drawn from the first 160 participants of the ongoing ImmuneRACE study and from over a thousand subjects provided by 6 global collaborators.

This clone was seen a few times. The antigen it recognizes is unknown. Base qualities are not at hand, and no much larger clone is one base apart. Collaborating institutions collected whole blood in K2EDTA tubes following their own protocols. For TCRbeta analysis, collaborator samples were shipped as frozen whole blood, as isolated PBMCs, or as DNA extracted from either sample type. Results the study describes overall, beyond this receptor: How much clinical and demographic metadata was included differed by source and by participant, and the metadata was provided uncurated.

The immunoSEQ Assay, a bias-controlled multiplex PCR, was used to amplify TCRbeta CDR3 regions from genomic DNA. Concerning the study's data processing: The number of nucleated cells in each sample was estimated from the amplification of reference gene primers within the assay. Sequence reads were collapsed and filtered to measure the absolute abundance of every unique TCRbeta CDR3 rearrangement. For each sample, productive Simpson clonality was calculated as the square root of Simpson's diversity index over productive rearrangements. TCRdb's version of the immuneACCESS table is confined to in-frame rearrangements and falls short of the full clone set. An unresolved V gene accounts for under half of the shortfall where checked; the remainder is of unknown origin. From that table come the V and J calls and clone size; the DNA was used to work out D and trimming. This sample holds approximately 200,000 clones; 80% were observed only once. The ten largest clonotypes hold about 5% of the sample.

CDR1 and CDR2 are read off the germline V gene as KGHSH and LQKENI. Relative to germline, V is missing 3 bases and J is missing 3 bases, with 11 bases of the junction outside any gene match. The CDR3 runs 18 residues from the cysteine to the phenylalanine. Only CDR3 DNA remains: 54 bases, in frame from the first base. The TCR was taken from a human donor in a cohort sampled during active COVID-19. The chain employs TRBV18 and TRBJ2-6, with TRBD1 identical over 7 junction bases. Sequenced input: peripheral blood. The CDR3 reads CASSPRQGSPYGANVLTF. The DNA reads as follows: TGTGCCAGCTCACCCCGACAGGGCTCCCCCTATGGGGCCAACGTCCTGACTTTC.